This T cell receptor (beta chain) was captured by sequencing in a study of shared clonotypes between healthy human individuals. V was shortened by 4 bases and J by 2 bases, with 15 bases between the two germline ends. This CDR3 contains 15 residues. Per germline, CDR1 SGHRS and CDR2 YFSETQ. Generated by immunoSEQ multiplex PCR, the TCRdb table keeps only in-frame clones and is missing some. This sample has about 2.4 million clones, with 85% to 95% found just once. This clone showed up just once. The source material was naive CD4+ T cells sorted from blood. Subset meaning: CD45RA+ positively selected. The TCR originated in a young man in good health. The V and J genes are TRBV5-1 and TRBJ2-5, with D perhaps matching TRBD2 (7 bases). CDR3 residues: CASSRGDTTQETQYF. The CDR3 DNA reads TGCGCCAGCAGCCGGGGGGACACTACACAAGAGACCCAGTACTTC. The variable domain in full, completed from reference TRBV5-1 and TRBJ2-5, reads KAGVTQTPRYLIKTRGQQVTLSCSPISGHRSVSWYQQTPGQGLQFLFEYFSETQRNKGNFPGRFSGRQFSNSRSEMNVSTLELGDSALYLCASSRGDTTQETQYFGPGTRLLVL.